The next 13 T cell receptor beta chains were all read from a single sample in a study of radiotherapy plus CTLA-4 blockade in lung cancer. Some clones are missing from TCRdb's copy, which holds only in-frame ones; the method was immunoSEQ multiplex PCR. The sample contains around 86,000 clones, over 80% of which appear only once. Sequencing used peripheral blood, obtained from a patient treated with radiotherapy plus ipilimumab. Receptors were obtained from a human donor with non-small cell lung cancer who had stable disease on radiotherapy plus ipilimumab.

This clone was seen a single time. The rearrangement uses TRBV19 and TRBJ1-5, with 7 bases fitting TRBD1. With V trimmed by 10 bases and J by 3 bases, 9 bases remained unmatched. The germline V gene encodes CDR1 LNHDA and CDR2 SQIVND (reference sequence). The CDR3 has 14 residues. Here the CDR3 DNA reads TGTGCCACCGCCCTGACAGGGCCCAATCAGCCCCAGCATTTT. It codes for CATALTGPNQPQHF.

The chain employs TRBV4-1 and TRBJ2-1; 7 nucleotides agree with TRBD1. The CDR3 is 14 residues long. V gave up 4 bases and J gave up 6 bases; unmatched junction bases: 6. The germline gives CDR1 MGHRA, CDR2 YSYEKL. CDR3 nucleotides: TGCGCCAGCAGCCGCCAGGGGGTCCTCAATGAGCAGTTCTTC. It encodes CASSRQGVLNEQFF.

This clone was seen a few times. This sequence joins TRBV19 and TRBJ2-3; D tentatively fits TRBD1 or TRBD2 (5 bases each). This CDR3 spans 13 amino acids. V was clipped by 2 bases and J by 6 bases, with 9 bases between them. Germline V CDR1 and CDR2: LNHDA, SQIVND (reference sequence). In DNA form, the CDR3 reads TGTGCCAGTAGTATACCCGGGACGGATACGCAGTATTTT. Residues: CASSIPGTDTQYF.

The CDR3 coding sequence is TGTGCCAGCAGTTTGGGGCCTTCAAATACGCAGTATTTT. It translates to CASSLGPSNTQYF. The chain employs TRBV28 and TRBJ2-3, with D maybe TRBD1 (5 bases). The CDR3 has 13 amino acids. The V end lost 3 bases, the J end lost 7 bases, and 11 bases lay between the germline ends. Germline CDR1 reads MDHEN; CDR2 reads SYDVKM.

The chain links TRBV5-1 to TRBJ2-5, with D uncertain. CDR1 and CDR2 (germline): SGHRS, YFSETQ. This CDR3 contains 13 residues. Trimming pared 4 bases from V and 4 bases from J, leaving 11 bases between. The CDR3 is CASSPSPGETQYF. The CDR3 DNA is TGCGCCAGCAGCCCCAGCCCCGGAGAGACCCAGTACTTC.

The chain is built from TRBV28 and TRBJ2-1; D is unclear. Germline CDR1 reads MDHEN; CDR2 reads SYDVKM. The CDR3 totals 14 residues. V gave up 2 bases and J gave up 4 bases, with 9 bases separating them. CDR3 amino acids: CASSLSRAYNEQFF. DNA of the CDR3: TGTGCCAGCAGTTTAAGTCGCGCTTACAATGAGCAGTTCTTC.

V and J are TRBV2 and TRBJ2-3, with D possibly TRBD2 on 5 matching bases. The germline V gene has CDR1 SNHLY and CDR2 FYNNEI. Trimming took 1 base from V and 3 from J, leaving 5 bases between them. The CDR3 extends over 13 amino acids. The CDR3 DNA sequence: TGTGCCAGCAGTGAAGGGACTACAGATACGCAGTATTTT. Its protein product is CASSEGTTDTQYF. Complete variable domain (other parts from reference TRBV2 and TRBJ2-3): EPEVTQTPSHQVTQMGQEVILRCVPISNHLYFYWYRQILGQKVEFLVSFYNNEISEKSEIFDDQFSVERPDGSNFTLKIRSTKLEDSAMYFCASSEGTTDTQYFGPGTRLTVL.

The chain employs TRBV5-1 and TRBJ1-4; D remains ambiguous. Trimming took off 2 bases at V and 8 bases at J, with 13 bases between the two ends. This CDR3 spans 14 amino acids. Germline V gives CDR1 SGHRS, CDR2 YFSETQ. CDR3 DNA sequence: TGCGCCAGCAGCTTAGGGTACCCCTCCGAAAAACTGTTTTTT. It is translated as CASSLGYPSEKLFF.

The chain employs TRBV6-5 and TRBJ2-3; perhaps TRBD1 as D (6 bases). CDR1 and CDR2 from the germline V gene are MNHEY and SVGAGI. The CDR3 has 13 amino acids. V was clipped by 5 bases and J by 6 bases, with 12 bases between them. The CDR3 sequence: CASSAGQLDTQYF. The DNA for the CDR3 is TGTGCCAGCAGTGCTGGACAGTTGGATACGCAGTATTTT.

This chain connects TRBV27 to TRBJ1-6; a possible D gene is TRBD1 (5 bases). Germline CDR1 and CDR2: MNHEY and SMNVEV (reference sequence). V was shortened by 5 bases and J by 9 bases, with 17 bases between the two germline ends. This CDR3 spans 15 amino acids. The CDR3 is CASSPLGFGGSPLHF. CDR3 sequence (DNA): TGTGCCAGCAGTCCCCTGGGCTTTGGGGGTTCACCCCTCCACTTT.

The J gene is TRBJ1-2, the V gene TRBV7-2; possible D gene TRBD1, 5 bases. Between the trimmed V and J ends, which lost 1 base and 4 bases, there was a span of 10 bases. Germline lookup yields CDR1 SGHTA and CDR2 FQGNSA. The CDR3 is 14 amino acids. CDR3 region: CASSLGREGYGYTF. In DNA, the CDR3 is TGTGCCAGCAGCTTAGGCAGGGAGGGCTATGGCTACACCTTC.

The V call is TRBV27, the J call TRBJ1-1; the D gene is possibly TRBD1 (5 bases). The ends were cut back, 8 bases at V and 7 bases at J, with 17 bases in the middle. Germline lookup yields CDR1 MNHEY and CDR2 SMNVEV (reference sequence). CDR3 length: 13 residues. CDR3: CASCLRQGLEAFF. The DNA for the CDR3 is TGTGCCAGCTGTCTCAGGCAGGGCCTTGAAGCTTTCTTT.

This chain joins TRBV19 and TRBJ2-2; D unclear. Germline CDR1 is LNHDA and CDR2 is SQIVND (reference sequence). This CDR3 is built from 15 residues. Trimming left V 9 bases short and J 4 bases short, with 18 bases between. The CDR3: CASRATSSGTGELFF. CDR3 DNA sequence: TGTGCCAGCCGGGCCACCAGTTCGGGCACCGGGGAGCTGTTTTTT.